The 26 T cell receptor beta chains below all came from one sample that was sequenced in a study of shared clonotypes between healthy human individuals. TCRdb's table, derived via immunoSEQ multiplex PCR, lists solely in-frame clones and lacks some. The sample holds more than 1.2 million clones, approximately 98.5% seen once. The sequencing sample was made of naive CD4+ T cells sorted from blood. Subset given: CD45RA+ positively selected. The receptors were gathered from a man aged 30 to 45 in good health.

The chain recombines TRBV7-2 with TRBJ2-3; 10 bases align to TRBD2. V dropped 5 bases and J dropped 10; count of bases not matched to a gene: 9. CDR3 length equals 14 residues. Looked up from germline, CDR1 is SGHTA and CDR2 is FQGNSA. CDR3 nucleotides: TGTGCCAGCAGCAGCCTAGCGGGAGTAGCGGCGCAGTATTTT. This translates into CASSSLAGVAAQYF.

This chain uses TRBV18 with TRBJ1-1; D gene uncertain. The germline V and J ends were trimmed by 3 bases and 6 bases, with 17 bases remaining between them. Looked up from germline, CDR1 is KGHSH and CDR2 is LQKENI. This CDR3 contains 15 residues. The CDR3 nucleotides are TGTGCCAGCTCACCTCAGTATCAGGTTGCCTCTGAAGCTTTCTTT. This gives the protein CASSPQYQVASEAFF.

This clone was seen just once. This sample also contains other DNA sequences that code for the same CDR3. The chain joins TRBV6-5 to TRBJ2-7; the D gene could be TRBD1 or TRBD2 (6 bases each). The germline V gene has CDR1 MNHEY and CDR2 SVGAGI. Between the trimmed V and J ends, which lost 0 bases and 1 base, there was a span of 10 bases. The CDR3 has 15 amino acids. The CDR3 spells CASSYSRDTSYEQYF. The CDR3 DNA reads TGTGCCAGCAGTTACTCGCGGGACACTTCCTACGAGCAGTACTTC.

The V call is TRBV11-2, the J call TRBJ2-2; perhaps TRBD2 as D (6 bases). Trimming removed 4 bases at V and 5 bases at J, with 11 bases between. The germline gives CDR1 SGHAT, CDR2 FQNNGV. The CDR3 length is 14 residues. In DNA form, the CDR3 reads TGTGCCAGCAGCTCCCCCGGGGGAACCGGGGAGCTGTTTTTT. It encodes CASSSPGGTGELFF.

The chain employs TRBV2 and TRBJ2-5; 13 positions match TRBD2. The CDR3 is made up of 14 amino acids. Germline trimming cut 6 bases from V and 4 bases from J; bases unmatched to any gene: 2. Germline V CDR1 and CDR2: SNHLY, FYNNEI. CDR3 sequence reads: CASRRTSGGETQYF. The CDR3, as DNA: TGTGCCAGCAGAAGGACTAGCGGGGGAGAGACCCAGTACTTC. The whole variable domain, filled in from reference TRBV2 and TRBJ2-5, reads EPEVTQTPSHQVTQMGQEVILRCVPISNHLYFYWYRQILGQKVEFLVSFYNNEISEKSEIFDDQFSVERPDGSNFTLKIRSTKLEDSAMYFCASRRTSGGETQYFGPGTRLLVL.

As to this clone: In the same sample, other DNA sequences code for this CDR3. CDR3 residues: CASSLGGSYNEQFF. CDR3 sequence (DNA): TGTGCCAGCAGTTTGGGAGGCTCCTACAATGAGCAGTTCTTC. The chain employs TRBV28 and TRBJ2-1; a possible D gene is TRBD2 (6 bases). Germline CDR1 reads MDHEN; CDR2 reads SYDVKM. The CDR3 covers 14 residues. Deletions cut 3 bases from V and 0 bases from J, with 6 bases between.

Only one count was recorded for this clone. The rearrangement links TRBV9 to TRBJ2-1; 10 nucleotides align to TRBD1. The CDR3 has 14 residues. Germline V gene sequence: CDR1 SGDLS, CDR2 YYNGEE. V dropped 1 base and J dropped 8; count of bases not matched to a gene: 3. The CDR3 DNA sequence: TGTGCCAGCAGCGTAACGACAGGGGGCTATGAGCAGTTCTTC. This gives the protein CASSVTTGGYEQFF.

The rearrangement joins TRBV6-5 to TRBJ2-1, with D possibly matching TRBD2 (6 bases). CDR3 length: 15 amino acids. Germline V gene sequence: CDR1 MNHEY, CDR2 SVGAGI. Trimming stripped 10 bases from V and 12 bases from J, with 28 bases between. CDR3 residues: CATRNTGGVIVPQFF. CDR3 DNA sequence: TGTGCCACCAGAAATACAGGAGGGGTCATCGTCCCGCAGTTCTTC.

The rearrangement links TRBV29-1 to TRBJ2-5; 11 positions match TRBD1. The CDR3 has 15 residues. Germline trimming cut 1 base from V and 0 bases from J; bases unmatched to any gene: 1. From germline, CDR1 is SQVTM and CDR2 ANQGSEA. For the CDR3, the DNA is TGCAGCGTTGAAGGGGACAGGGGGAACCAAGAGACCCAGTACTTC. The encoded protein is CSVEGDRGNQETQYF.

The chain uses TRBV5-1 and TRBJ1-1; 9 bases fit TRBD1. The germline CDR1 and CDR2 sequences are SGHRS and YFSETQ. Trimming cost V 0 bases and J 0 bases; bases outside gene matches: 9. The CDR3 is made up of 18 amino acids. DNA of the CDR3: TGCGCCAGCAGCTTGGATCTGGACAGGGGACCCATGAACACTGAAGCTTTCTTT. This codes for CASSLDLDRGPMNTEAFF.

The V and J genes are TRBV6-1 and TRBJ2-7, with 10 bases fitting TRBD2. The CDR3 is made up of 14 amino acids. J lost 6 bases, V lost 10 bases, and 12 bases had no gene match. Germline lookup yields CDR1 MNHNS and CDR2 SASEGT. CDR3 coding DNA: TGTGCCATGGGCCTAGCGGGAGATGTCGGCGAGCAGTACTTC. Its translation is CAMGLAGDVGEQYF.

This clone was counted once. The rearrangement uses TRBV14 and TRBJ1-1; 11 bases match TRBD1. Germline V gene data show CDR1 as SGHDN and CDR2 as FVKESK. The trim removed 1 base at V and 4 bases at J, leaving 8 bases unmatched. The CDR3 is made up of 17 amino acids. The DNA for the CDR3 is TGTGCCAGCAGCCAAGCCGGGACAGGGGGTGTAGGCACTGAAGCTTTCTTT. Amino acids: CASSQAGTGGVGTEAFF. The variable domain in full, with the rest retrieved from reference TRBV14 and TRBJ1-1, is EAGVTQFPSHSVIEKGQTVTLRCDPISGHDNLYWYRRVMGKEIKFLLHFVKESKQDESGMPNNRFLAERTGGTYSTLKVQPAELEDSGVYFCASSQAGTGGVGTEAFFGQGTRLTVV.

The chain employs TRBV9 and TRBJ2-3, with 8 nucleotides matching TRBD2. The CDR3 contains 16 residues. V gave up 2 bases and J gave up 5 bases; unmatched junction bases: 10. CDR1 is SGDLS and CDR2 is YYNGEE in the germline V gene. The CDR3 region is CASSVYKAGDKDTQYF. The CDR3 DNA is TGTGCCAGCAGCGTTTACAAAGCGGGAGATAAAGATACGCAGTATTTT.

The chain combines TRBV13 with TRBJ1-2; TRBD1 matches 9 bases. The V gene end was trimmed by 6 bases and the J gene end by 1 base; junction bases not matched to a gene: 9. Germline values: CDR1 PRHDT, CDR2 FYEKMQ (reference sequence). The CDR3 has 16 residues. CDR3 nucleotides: TGTGCCAGCAGAAGGACAGGGGTTGGGGGTAACTATGGCTACACCTTC. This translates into CASRRTGVGGNYGYTF.

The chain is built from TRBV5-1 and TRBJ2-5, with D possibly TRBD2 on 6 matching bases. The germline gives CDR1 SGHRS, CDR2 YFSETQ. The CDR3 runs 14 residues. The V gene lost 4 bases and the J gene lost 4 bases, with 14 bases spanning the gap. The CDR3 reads CASSTGAGRETQYF. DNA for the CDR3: TGCGCCAGCAGCACCGGGGCGGGACGAGAGACCCAGTACTTC.

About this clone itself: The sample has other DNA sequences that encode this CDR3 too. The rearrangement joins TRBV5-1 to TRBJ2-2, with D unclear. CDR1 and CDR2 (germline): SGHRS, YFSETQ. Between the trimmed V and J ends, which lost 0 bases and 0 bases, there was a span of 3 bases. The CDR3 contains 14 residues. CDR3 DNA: TGCGCCAGCAGCTTGGCGTCGAACACCGGGGAGCTGTTTTTT. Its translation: CASSLASNTGELFF.

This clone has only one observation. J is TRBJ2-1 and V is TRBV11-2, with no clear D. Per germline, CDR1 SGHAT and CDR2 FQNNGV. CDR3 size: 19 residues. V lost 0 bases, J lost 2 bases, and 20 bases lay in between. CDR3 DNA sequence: TGTGCCAGCAGCTTAGATAAAACGATTGAGCTTATCCCCTACAATGAGCAGTTCTTC. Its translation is CASSLDKTIELIPYNEQFF.

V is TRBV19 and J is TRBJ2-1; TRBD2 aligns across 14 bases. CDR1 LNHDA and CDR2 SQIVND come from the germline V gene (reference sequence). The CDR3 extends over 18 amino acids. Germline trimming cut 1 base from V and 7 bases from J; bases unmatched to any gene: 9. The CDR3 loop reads CASSIARGGTSGSNEQFF. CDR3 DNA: TGTGCCAGTAGTATAGCCAGGGGTGGGACTAGCGGGAGTAATGAGCAGTTCTTC.

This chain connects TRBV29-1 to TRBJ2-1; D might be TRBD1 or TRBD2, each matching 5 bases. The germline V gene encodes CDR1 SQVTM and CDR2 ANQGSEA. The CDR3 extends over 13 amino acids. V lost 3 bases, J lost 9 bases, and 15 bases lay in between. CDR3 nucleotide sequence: TGCAGCGTTGATAGGGGTACAGGAGGTGAGCAGTTCTTC. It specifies CSVDRGTGGEQFF.

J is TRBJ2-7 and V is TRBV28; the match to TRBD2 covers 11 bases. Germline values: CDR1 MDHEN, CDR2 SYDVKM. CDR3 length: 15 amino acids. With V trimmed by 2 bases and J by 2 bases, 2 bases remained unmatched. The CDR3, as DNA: TGTGCCAGCAGTTTAAATAGCGGGAGGGCCTACGAGCAGTACTTC. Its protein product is CASSLNSGRAYEQYF. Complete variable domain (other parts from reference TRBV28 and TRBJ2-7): DVKVTQSSRYLVKRTGEKVFLECVQDMDHENMFWYRQDPGLGLRLIYFSYDVKMKEKGDIPEGYSVSREKKERFSLILESASTNQTSMYLCASSLNSGRAYEQYFGPGTRLTVT.

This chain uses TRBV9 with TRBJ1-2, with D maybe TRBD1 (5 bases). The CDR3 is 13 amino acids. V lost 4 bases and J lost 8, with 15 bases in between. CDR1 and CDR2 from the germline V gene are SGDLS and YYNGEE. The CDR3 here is CASSPRGDDGYTF. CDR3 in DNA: TGTGCCAGCAGCCCCCGAGGGGACGACGGCTACACCTTC.

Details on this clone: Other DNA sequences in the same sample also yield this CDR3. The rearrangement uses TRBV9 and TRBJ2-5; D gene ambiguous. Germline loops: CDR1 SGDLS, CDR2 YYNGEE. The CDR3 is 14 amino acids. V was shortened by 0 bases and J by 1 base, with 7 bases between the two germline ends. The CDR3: CASSVGPSQETQYF. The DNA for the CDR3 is TGTGCCAGCAGCGTAGGGCCTAGCCAAGAGACCCAGTACTTC.

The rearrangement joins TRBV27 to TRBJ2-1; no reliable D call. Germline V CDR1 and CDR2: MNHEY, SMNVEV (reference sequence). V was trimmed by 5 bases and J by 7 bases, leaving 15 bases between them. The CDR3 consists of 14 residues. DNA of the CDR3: TGTGCCAGCAGTCTATTAGGGCTTCAGAATGAGCAGTTCTTC. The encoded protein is CASSLLGLQNEQFF.

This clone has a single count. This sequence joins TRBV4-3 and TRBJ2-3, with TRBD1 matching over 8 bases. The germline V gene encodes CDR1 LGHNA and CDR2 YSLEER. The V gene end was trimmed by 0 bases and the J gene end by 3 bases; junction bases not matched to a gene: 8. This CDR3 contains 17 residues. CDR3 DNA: TGCGCCAGCAGCCAAGATTATAGAACAGGGGGTACAGATACGCAGTATTTT. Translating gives CASSQDYRTGGTDTQYF.

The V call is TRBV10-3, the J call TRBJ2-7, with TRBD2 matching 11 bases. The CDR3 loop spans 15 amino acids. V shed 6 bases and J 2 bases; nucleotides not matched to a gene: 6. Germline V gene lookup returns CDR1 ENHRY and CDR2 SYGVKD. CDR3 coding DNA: TGTGCCATCAGCCAGGGACTAGCGGAGACCTACGAGCAGTACTTC. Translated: CAISQGLAETYEQYF.

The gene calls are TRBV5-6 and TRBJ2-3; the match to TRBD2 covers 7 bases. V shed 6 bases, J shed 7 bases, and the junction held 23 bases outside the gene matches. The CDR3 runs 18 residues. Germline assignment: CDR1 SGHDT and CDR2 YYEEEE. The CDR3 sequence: CASTTPPGRLAVDYTQYF. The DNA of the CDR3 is TGTGCCAGCACCACCCCGCCGGGGCGGCTAGCGGTTGATTATACGCAGTATTTT.